The entry below describes one T cell receptor beta chain. This entry belongs to a study of blood T cell repertoires in COVID-19. About the research overall: Samples came from the United States, Italy and Spain, spanning acute and convalescent COVID-19. T cells, B-cell-depleted T cells, or PBMCs provided the cDNA or gDNA that served as material.

A Seattle source enrolled patients during active infection and followed them longitudinally. TCRdb's copy holds only in-frame clones and misses some; the assay was immunoSEQ multiplex PCR. The sample includes 400,000 to 450,000 clones, approximately 89% of them seen just once. Trimming took off 0 bases at V and 8 bases at J, with 13 bases between the two ends. The CDR3 has 14 amino acids. Germline V gives CDR1 MNHEY, CDR2 SVGAGI. Material for sequencing was peripheral blood. The chain combines TRBV6-5 with TRBJ1-2, with D hard to call. The source is a woman aged 45 to 65 with COVID-19, enrolled during active disease. CDR3 region: CASSYSPATGGYTF. The CDR3 nucleotides read TGTGCCAGCAGTTACTCACCCGCCACGGGGGGCTACACCTTC.